These 21 T cell receptor beta chains share one sample of origin, sequenced in a study of cytomegalovirus exposure and HLA in healthy donors. It was with 60 Vbeta and 13 Jbeta primers that the PCR ran. Assay: immunoSEQ multiplex PCR; the TCRdb copy retains only in-frame clones and omits some. The sample's table shows about 110,000 clones. The material sequenced was PBMCs. The receptors come from a man aged 30 to 45 in good health and CMV-seronegative.

The V gene is TRBV9, the J gene TRBJ1-3; 8 bases match TRBD1. The junction had 5 bases not matched to a gene; V was cut back by 5 bases and J by 4 bases. CDR1 is SGDLS, CDR2 YYNGEE, per germline. The CDR3 spans 14 residues. CDR3 DNA: TGTGCCAGCAGTGATACAGGGGGGGGAAACACCATATATTTT. Its protein is CASSDTGGGNTIYF.

This chain joins TRBV4-2 and TRBJ2-7, with 10 bases lining up with TRBD2. Germline CDR1 and CDR2: LGHNA and YNFKEQ. The CDR3 is 17 amino acids. The V segment lost 0 bases and the J segment 0 bases; nucleotides outside the gene matches: 5. CDR3 sequence (DNA): TGTGCCAGCAGCCAAGAACTAGCGGGGATAAGCTCCTACGAGCAGTACTTC. Its translation: CASSQELAGISSYEQYF.

The V gene is TRBV27, the J gene TRBJ2-6; 9 bases align to TRBD2. Germline V gene data show CDR1 as MNHEY and CDR2 as SMNVEV (reference sequence). The J segment lost 1 base and the V segment lost 3 bases, leaving 4 bases of the junction unmatched. The length of the CDR3 is 17 residues. CDR3 amino acids: CASSLVAGGSGANVLTF. In nucleotides, the CDR3 is TGTGCCAGCAGTTTGGTGGCGGGAGGGTCTGGGGCCAACGTCCTGACTTTC.

This sequence joins TRBV27 and TRBJ2-1; possible D gene TRBD1, 5 bases. The CDR3 loop spans 14 amino acids. Germline loops: CDR1 MNHEY, CDR2 SMNVEV (reference sequence). The V and J ends lost 4 bases and 9 bases respectively, with 16 bases between them. The CDR3 protein is CASSSLGHDVEQFF. The CDR3 nucleotides read TGTGCCAGCAGTTCCTTAGGACACGATGTTGAGCAGTTCTTC.

This chain uses TRBV27 with TRBJ1-2; 7 nucleotides agree with TRBD1. J gave up 6 bases and V 5 bases, and 9 bases lay outside the gene matches. The germline V gene encodes CDR1 MNHEY and CDR2 SMNVEV (reference sequence). CDR3 size: 14 residues. CDR3 protein: CASSPRQGRDGYTF. The CDR3 DNA follows: TGTGCCAGCAGTCCGAGACAGGGAAGGGATGGCTACACCTTC.

The chain combines TRBV2 with TRBJ2-7; 7 nucleotides match TRBD1. This CDR3 is built from 13 residues. Germline CDR1 SNHLY, CDR2 FYNNEI. J lost 9 bases, V lost 7 bases, and 12 bases had no gene match. CDR3 sequence reads: CASTSTGLALQYF. CDR3 coding DNA: TGTGCCAGCACATCGACAGGGTTGGCGTTGCAGTACTTC.

The chain joins TRBV5-1 to TRBJ2-7, with 9 bases that match TRBD1. The CDR3 consists of 15 residues. CDR1 and CDR2 (germline): SGHRS, YFSETQ. J gave up 3 bases and V 4 bases, and 8 bases lay outside the gene matches. The CDR3, as DNA: TGCGCCAGCAGCATGCTCGGGACAGGGAACTACGAGCAGTACTTC. Amino acids: CASSMLGTGNYEQYF.

This chain connects TRBV19 to TRBJ1-5, with 8 bases that match TRBD1. CDR1 LNHDA and CDR2 SQIVND come from the germline V gene (reference sequence). The CDR3 has 15 residues. With 4 bases clipped from V and 4 bases from J, the junction kept 6 bases outside the gene matches. The CDR3 reads CASSTPRTGNQPQHF. CDR3 sequence (DNA): TGTGCCAGTAGTACCCCCCGGACAGGGAATCAGCCCCAGCATTTT.

The chain combines TRBV18 with TRBJ1-1; 7 bases fit TRBD1. The CDR3 consists of 15 residues. Germline values: CDR1 KGHSH, CDR2 LQKENI. Trimming cost V 6 bases and J 0 bases; bases outside gene matches: 7. This CDR3 is CASSQRQGLNTEAFF. CDR3 coding DNA: TGTGCCAGCTCCCAGCGACAGGGACTGAACACTGAAGCTTTCTTT.

V usage is TRBV7-7 and J usage is TRBJ2-1; tentatively, D is TRBD2 (6 bases). Per the germline V gene, CDR1 is SSHAT and CDR2 is FNYEAQ (reference sequence). V was pared by 0 bases and J by 9 bases, with 15 bases between. The CDR3 extends over 15 amino acids. CDR3 in DNA: TGTGCCAGCAGCTTAGCTCATAGCCCCGGGGGTGAGCAGTTCTTC. Protein product: CASSLAHSPGGEQFF.

About this clone: The final CDR3 position lacks the conserved phenylalanine or tryptophan, pointing to a likely read error. Here the CDR3 reads CASSSAGPGGYTL. The CDR3 coding sequence is TGTGCCAGCAGTTCAGCAGGGCCCGGTGGCTACACCCTC. This rearrangement joins TRBV6-5 to TRBJ1-2, with a possible D match to TRBD1 (5 bases). V gave up 4 bases and J gave up 7 bases, with 13 bases separating them. The CDR3 consists of 13 residues. CDR1 and CDR2 (germline): MNHEY, SVGAGI.

The chain employs TRBV7-9 and TRBJ1-1, with TRBD1 matching over 9 bases. The CDR3 is made up of 16 amino acids. Germline V gives CDR1 SEHNR, CDR2 FQNEAQ (reference sequence). The ends lost 5 bases at V and 0 bases at J; junction bases unmatched: 7. The CDR3 region is CASSPAGTGMNTEAFF. The CDR3, as DNA: TGTGCCAGCAGCCCCGCGGGGACAGGGATGAACACTGAAGCTTTCTTT.

The chain has TRBV19 and TRBJ2-1; TRBD1 matches at 7 bases. V lost 6 bases, J lost 5 bases, and 7 bases stayed unmatched. The CDR3 has 14 residues. Germline V lookup: CDR1 LNHDA, CDR2 SQIVND (reference sequence). In nucleotides, the CDR3 is TGTGCCAGTAGGGGCGAGGGGGCCAACAATGAGCAGTTCTTC. Protein sequence: CASRGEGANNEQFF.

The chain carries TRBV7-2 and TRBJ2-7, with a tentative D call TRBD2 (6 bases). CDR1 is SGHTA, CDR2 FQGNSA, per germline. V was cut by 2 bases and J by 5 bases, with 13 bases left in between. The CDR3 is 14 amino acids. The CDR3 is CASSLWGGGDEQYF. The CDR3 region has the DNA TGTGCCAGCAGCTTATGGGGAGGAGGGGACGAGCAGTACTTC.

This chain connects TRBV5-1 to TRBJ2-5; tentatively, D is TRBD2 (5 bases). CDR1 and CDR2 (germline): SGHRS, YFSETQ. CDR3 length equals 14 residues. The V end lost 2 bases, the J end lost 11 bases, and 19 bases lay between the germline ends. CDR3 sequence reads: CASSLPDGDREQYF. The CDR3 nucleotides read TGCGCCAGCAGCTTACCTGACGGGGATAGGGAGCAGTACTTC.

The chain is built from TRBV16 and TRBJ2-7; 13 bases fit TRBD2. The CDR3 length is 16 residues. V lost 7 bases to trimming and J lost 3 bases; unmatched junction nucleotides: 9. CDR1 is KGHSY and CDR2 is FQNENV in the germline V gene. For the CDR3, the DNA is TGTGCCAGCACCGGACTAGCGGGGGTCCCGGGCTACGAGCAGTACTTC. It encodes CASTGLAGVPGYEQYF.

This chain connects TRBV29-1 to TRBJ2-1, with 14 nucleotides matching TRBD2. The germline V gene has CDR1 SQVTM and CDR2 ANQGSEA. V lost 7 bases, J lost 6 bases, and 8 bases stayed unmatched. The CDR3 length is 15 residues. The CDR3 nucleotides read TGCAGCGAACTACTGACTAGCGGGGGGGCCAATGAGCAGTTCTTC. This gives the protein CSELLTSGGANEQFF.

The chain couples TRBV4-1 to TRBJ2-1; the match to TRBD1 covers 8 bases. CDR1 is MGHRA, CDR2 YSYEKL, per germline. CDR3 length: 15 amino acids. V lost 7 bases to trimming and J lost 0 bases; unmatched junction nucleotides: 5. CDR3 sequence (DNA): TGCGCCAGCACTATAGACAGGGGCTCCTACAATGAGCAGTTCTTC. Amino acid sequence: CASTIDRGSYNEQFF.

The chain uses TRBV6-6 and TRBJ2-5; the D gene is possibly TRBD2 (5 bases). The germline CDR1 and CDR2 sequences are MNHNY and SVGAGI (reference sequence). V was trimmed by 6 bases and J by 5 bases, leaving 16 bases between them. The CDR3 contains 14 residues. The CDR3: CASRQLVSGETQYF. In DNA, the CDR3 is TGTGCCAGCAGACAACTAGTTTCAGGCGAGACCCAGTACTTC.

The chain carries TRBV5-1 and TRBJ2-5; possibly TRBD1 for D (5 bases). The CDR3 totals 15 residues. Germline V gene data show CDR1 as SGHRS and CDR2 as YFSETQ. The V end was cut by 0 bases, the J end by 2 bases, with 11 bases between. In DNA form, the CDR3 reads TGCGCCAGCAGCTTGGTGTTGGCAGGGCAAGAGACCCAGTACTTC. Translating it yields CASSLVLAGQETQYF.

The gene calls are TRBV2 and TRBJ2-5; TRBD2 agrees at 11 bases. Trimming took 8 bases from V and 2 from J; bases not matched to a gene: 4. The CDR3 sequence is 14 residues long. Germline CDR1 is SNHLY and CDR2 is FYNNEI. As DNA, the CDR3 is TGTGCCAGCGGGGGACTAGCGGCACAAGAGACCCAGTACTTC. Protein sequence: CASGGLAAQETQYF. The variable domain in full, with the rest retrieved from reference TRBV2 and TRBJ2-5, is EPEVTQTPSHQVTQMGQEVILRCVPISNHLYFYWYRQILGQKVEFLVSFYNNEISEKSEIFDDQFSVERPDGSNFTLKIRSTKLEDSAMYFCASGGLAAQETQYFGPGTRLLVL.